This is a list of T cell receptor beta chains from one sample in a study of blood T cells in healthy people across ages. Each CDR3 protein gets one entry after TCRdb re-called the 5' RACE reads with MiXCR. The table includes approximately 800,000 distinct CDR3 sequences, approximately 24% detected once. This same sample was also taken into another study, of T cells of mothers and their children.

Sequencing was carried out using blood. The receptors originated from a boy aged 5-17 years in good health. CDR3s include the opening cysteine and the closing phenylalanine or tryptophan.

cdr3_length: 11; j_call: TRBJ2-2; v_call: TRBV6-1; cdr3_aa: CASQGPGELFF
cdr3_length: 14; j_call: TRBJ2-4; v_call: TRBV29-1; cdr3_aa: CSVGGRLGKNVQYF
cdr3_length: 14; j_call: TRBJ2-1; v_call: TRBV4-1; cdr3_aa: CASSQAASYNEQFF
cdr3_length: 13; j_call: TRBJ1-3; v_call: TRBV29-1; cdr3_aa: CSVGWGSGNTIYF
cdr3_length: 16; j_call: TRBJ2-3; v_call: TRBV20-1; cdr3_aa: CSARDFLAGGEDTQYF
cdr3_length: 12; j_call: TRBJ2-5; v_call: TRBV14; cdr3_aa: CASSVVGKTQYF
cdr3_length: 15; j_call: TRBJ1-2; v_call: TRBV12-3/TRBV12-4; cdr3_aa: CASSLGTGTLYGYTF
cdr3_length: 15; j_call: TRBJ2-1; v_call: TRBV7-4; cdr3_aa: CASSPVRVRHNEQFF
cdr3_length: 16; j_call: TRBJ2-5; v_call: TRBV24-1; cdr3_aa: CATSDPLAGGRETQYF
cdr3_length: 12; j_call: TRBJ2-4; v_call: TRBV14; cdr3_aa: CASSQTGTASYF
cdr3_length: 14; j_call: TRBJ1-5; v_call: TRBV3-1; cdr3_aa: CASSFGQFNQPQHF
cdr3_length: 14; j_call: TRBJ2-5; v_call: TRBV5-1; cdr3_aa: CASSGGTGQETQYF
cdr3_length: 11; j_call: TRBJ2-7; v_call: TRBV20-1; cdr3_aa: CSAPRGFEQYF
cdr3_length: 15; j_call: TRBJ1-4; v_call: TRBV9; cdr3_aa: CASSPSRTGDEKLFF
cdr3_length: 16; j_call: TRBJ1-1; v_call: TRBV20-1; cdr3_aa: CSARDGEGRGETEAFF
cdr3_length: 16; j_call: TRBJ2-7; v_call: TRBV4-2; cdr3_aa: CACSQGGTGGTYEQYF
cdr3_length: 15; j_call: TRBJ2-4; v_call: TRBV20-1; cdr3_aa: CSAKTVKLAKNIQYF
cdr3_length: 14; j_call: TRBJ1-5; v_call: TRBV24-1; cdr3_aa: CATSDRDPPGIQHF
cdr3_length: 14; j_call: TRBJ1-1; v_call: TRBV7-2; cdr3_aa: CASSIRLGNTEAFF
cdr3_length: 15; j_call: TRBJ2-1; v_call: TRBV28; cdr3_aa: CASSPPWGTLDEQFF
cdr3_length: 14; j_call: .; v_call: TRBV12-3/TRBV12-4; cdr3_aa: CASSFFPSPHEQFF
cdr3_length: 11; j_call: TRBJ2-5; v_call: TRBV2; cdr3_aa: CASSEEGLAYF
cdr3_length: 11; j_call: TRBJ2-2; v_call: TRBV29-1; cdr3_aa: CSVEDTGELFF
cdr3_length: 18; j_call: TRBJ1-1; v_call: TRBV28; cdr3_aa: CASSSLPGQGRMNTEAFF
cdr3_length: 14; j_call: TRBJ1-2; v_call: TRBV3-1; cdr3_aa: CASSQDWKAYGYTF
cdr3_length: 15; j_call: TRBJ2-3; v_call: TRBV19; cdr3_aa: CASRVSGDRTDTQYF
cdr3_length: 15; j_call: .; v_call: TRBV7-9; cdr3_aa: CASSLGGLTQETQYF
cdr3_length: 16; j_call: TRBJ2-5; v_call: TRBV9; cdr3_aa: CASSAADGLYQETQYF
cdr3_length: 14; j_call: TRBJ2-7; v_call: TRBV9; cdr3_aa: CASSPGEGAVEQYF
cdr3_length: 14; j_call: .; v_call: TRBV27; cdr3_aa: CASSLSGWSYEQYF
cdr3_length: 14; j_call: .; v_call: TRBV5-1; cdr3_aa: CASSANRVFYEQYF
cdr3_length: 15; j_call: TRBJ2-7; v_call: TRBV29-1; cdr3_aa: CSVDGLAGVTYEQYF
cdr3_length: 16; j_call: TRBJ1-2; v_call: TRBV6-2/TRBV6-3; cdr3_aa: CASATHTVGDNYGYTF
cdr3_length: 17; j_call: TRBJ2-2; v_call: TRBV9; cdr3_aa: CASSVEGQGEGTGELFF
cdr3_length: 15; j_call: TRBJ2-1; v_call: TRBV9; cdr3_aa: CASSVLGGPYNEQFF
cdr3_length: 14; j_call: TRBJ2-7; v_call: TRBV29-1; cdr3_aa: CSVVDSLNGYEQYF
cdr3_length: 16; j_call: TRBJ2-5; v_call: TRBV6-6; cdr3_aa: CASRGRTGNHRETQYF
cdr3_length: 18; j_call: TRBJ2-3; v_call: TRBV10-3; cdr3_aa: CAATSGQGGRYDTDTQYF
cdr3_length: 14; j_call: TRBJ2-7; v_call: TRBV6-5; cdr3_aa: CASRGSGETYEQYF
cdr3_length: 15; j_call: TRBJ1-4; v_call: TRBV20-1; cdr3_aa: CSARPGSLSGEKLFF
cdr3_length: 13; j_call: TRBJ2-7; v_call: TRBV6-1; cdr3_aa: CASVSGQGYEQYF
cdr3_length: 17; j_call: .; v_call: TRBV2; cdr3_aa: CASSAPGGGQGLKTQYF
cdr3_length: 16; j_call: TRBJ1-4; v_call: TRBV19; cdr3_aa: CASSIRLRDVGEKLFF
cdr3_length: 14; j_call: .; v_call: TRBV12-3/TRBV12-4; cdr3_aa: CASSLLGLGREQFF
cdr3_length: 16; j_call: TRBJ2-5; v_call: TRBV20-1; cdr3_aa: CSALKPGSRVSETQYF
cdr3_length: 15; j_call: .; v_call: TRBV12-3/TRBV12-4; cdr3_aa: CASSDEIQGSYEQYF
cdr3_length: 15; j_call: TRBJ2-5; v_call: TRBV11-2; cdr3_aa: CASRSGTGGPETQYF
cdr3_length: 14; j_call: TRBJ1-2; v_call: TRBV2; cdr3_aa: CASRDRGPFHDYTF
cdr3_length: 14; j_call: TRBJ2-1; v_call: TRBV12-3/TRBV12-4; cdr3_aa: CASSRGSTYNEQFF
cdr3_length: 15; j_call: TRBJ1-4; v_call: TRBV6-5; cdr3_aa: CASSYTSGQDEKLFF
cdr3_length: 14; j_call: TRBJ2-2; v_call: TRBV7-2; cdr3_aa: CASSFGRVTGELFF
cdr3_length: 12; j_call: TRBJ2-1; v_call: TRBV6-6; cdr3_aa: CATLSSYNEQFF
cdr3_length: 14; j_call: TRBJ2-5; v_call: TRBV20-1; cdr3_aa: CSARGAGPKETQYF